The clone carrying this T cell receptor (beta chain) came up many times. The source of the sample is a study of molecular identifiers for immune sequencing clone quantification. MiXCR, applied by TCRdb to the PCR reads, yields one record per CDR3 protein. The repertoire holds about 35,000 distinct CDR3 sequences, with around 20% as singletons. Trimming shortened V by 1 base and J by 4 bases, and 16 bases separated the two germline ends. Germline CDR1 is MNHEY and CDR2 is SVGEGT. This CDR3 is 16 amino acids long. Input material: naive CD8+ T cells from blood, with Jurkat cell RNA spiked in. Noted subset: FACS-sorted CD8+CD4-CCR7+CD45RA+ naive T cells. This TCR derives from a human donor in good health. Some libraries in this study had Jurkat cell RNA spiked in. The chain uses TRBV6-2 or TRBV6-3 and TRBJ1-1, with D possibly TRBD1 on 6 matching bases. In DNA, the CDR3 is TGTGCCAGCAGTTACTACACAGGGACACGGAGCACTGAAGCTTTCTTT. It is translated as CASSYYTGTRSTEAFF.